The clone carrying this T cell receptor (beta chain) occurred a few times. The target antigen is unknown. This specimen comes from a study of cytomegalovirus exposure and HLA in healthy donors. Findings and limits, study-wide: Likely technical artifact: a cluster of highly shared sequence variants. Earlier analysis yielded a pattern in which most TCR beta V segments were productive about 90% or about 30% of the time. In vitro testing confirmed a few CMV-associated chains as specific for CMV antigens. CMV serostatus was the sole immune exposure information available.

CDR1 is SGDLS and CDR2 is YYNGEE in the germline V gene. The CDR3 length is 16 residues. V gave up 4 bases and J gave up 0 bases; unmatched junction bases: 2. Vbeta (60) and Jbeta (13) primers were used in the PCR. The table came from immunoSEQ multiplex PCR; TCRdb's copy has only in-frame clones and leaves some out. The sample contains some 98,000 clones, roughly a tenth of which appear only once. The TCR was taken from a man aged 50-59 years in good health and CMV-seropositive. Sequenced material: PBMCs. The chain couples TRBV9 to TRBJ2-1, with 12 bases fitting TRBD2. The CDR3 DNA sequence: TGTGCCAGCAGCCTGACTAGCGGGAGCTCCTACAATGAGCAGTTCTTC. Its translation: CASSLTSGSSYNEQFF. Full variable domain (missing parts from reference TRBV9 and TRBJ2-1): DSGVTQTPKHLITATGQRVTLRCSPRSGDLSVYWYQQSLDQGLQFLIQYYNGEERAKGNILERFSAQQFPDLHSELNLSSLELGDSALYFCASSLTSGSSYNEQFFGPGTRLTVL.